These 29 T cell receptor beta chains originate from one sample sequenced in a study of regulatory T cells in long-lasting Graves disease (dated by TCRdb to about 2021). Library preparation employed multiplex PCR. Reads for this sample came from an Illumina HiSeq 4000. CDR3 regions were amplified by Arm-PCR with iRepertoire HTBI primers to construct TCR beta libraries. TCRdb ran its own pipeline on the public reads, namely fastp trimming at Q25 and MiXCR clone calling, and kept in-frame beta chains. Rows merge per CDR3 protein into single entries with the most common DNA and genes. This sample lists over 450,000 distinct CDR3 sequences; around a fifth were detected once. Roughly 7% of the sample lies in the top ten. Read against the paper, the sample's time point label means: persistent/refractory GD, antithyroid drugs over 5 years with positive TRAb. RNA was extracted from PBMCs in TRIzol for both TCR sequencing and RNA sequencing.

Sequenced material: peripheral blood mononuclear cells (PBMCs), taken when the disease was refractory, from a patient treated with antithyroid drugs. Receptor source: a female donor with Graves disease.

This clonotype appeared a few times. The chain is built from TRBV19 and TRBJ1-1, with a possible D match to TRBD1 (5 bases). CDR1 is LNHDA, CDR2 SQIVND, per germline (reference sequence). This CDR3 has 13 residues. The V end was cut by 6 bases, the J end by 3 bases, with 11 bases between. The CDR3 DNA reads as TGTGCCAGTAGACTGACGGGACACACTGAAGCTTTCTTT. Translated: CASRLTGHTEAFF.

The chain uses TRBV4-1 and TRBJ2-5; D ambiguous. Looked up from germline, CDR1 is MGHRA and CDR2 is YSYEKL. V was shortened by 1 base and J by 4 bases, with 7 bases between the two germline ends. This CDR3 region has 13 residues. CDR3 DNA: TGCGCCAGCAGCCAAGGGGTGGGAGAGACCCAGTACTTC. Translation: CASSQGVGETQYF.

The chain couples TRBV10-3 to TRBJ2-3; D not resolved. The CDR3 consists of 14 residues. Germline CDR1 ENHRY, CDR2 SYGVKD. V lost 0 bases and J lost 1, with 5 bases in between. CDR3 amino acids: CAISESSGTDTQYF. For the CDR3, the DNA is TGTGCCATCAGTGAGTCCTCAGGCACAGATACGCAGTATTTT.

Many counts were recorded for this clonotype. V usage is TRBV6-1 and J usage is TRBJ1-2, with D uncertain. This CDR3 is 15 amino acids long. Per germline, CDR1 MNHNS and CDR2 SASEGT. V was clipped by 6 bases and J by 3 bases, with 17 bases between them. The CDR3 sequence is CASRPPARLDYGYTF. As DNA, the CDR3 is TGTGCCAGCAGACCTCCCGCCAGGCTAGACTATGGCTACACCTTC.

This clonotype was observed at least ten times. The rearrangement links TRBV2 to TRBJ1-1, with unresolved D. Trimming pared 6 bases from V and 4 bases from J, leaving 6 bases between. This CDR3 is built from 11 residues. Germline loops: CDR1 SNHLY, CDR2 FYNNEI. The CDR3 is CASSWGTEAFF. For the CDR3, the DNA is TGTGCCAGCAGCTGGGGCACTGAAGCTTTCTTT.

Ten or more counts support this clonotype. The chain is built from TRBV6-1 and TRBJ1-2, with 10 bases lining up with TRBD1. Trimming removed 0 bases from V and 7 bases from J; junction bases left unmatched: 11. The CDR3 length is 17 residues. Per germline, CDR1 MNHNS and CDR2 SASEGT. The CDR3, as DNA: TGTGCCAGCAGTGAAGCGGGTCCGGGACAGGGGTTATTTGGCTACACCTTC. This gives the protein CASSEAGPGQGLFGYTF.

This clonotype was seen a handful of times. This chain links TRBV6-1 with TRBJ1-5; D is perhaps TRBD1 (6 bases). With 7 bases removed from V and 0 bases from J, the gap between germline ends came to 13 bases. The CDR3 contains 15 residues. Germline assignment: CDR1 MNHNS and CDR2 SASEGT. The CDR3 sequence: CASILQGDSNQPQHF. CDR3 nucleotide sequence: TGTGCCAGCATCCTACAGGGTGATAGCAATCAGCCCCAGCATTTT.

This clonotype has at least ten counts. The chain employs TRBV28 and TRBJ2-7; D uncertain. Germline V lookup: CDR1 MDHEN, CDR2 SYDVKM. The CDR3 is made up of 14 amino acids. Trimming stripped 5 bases from V and 6 bases from J, with 17 bases between. CDR3 region: CASSHDPILSEQYF. The CDR3 coding sequence is TGTGCCAGCAGTCATGACCCGATACTCAGCGAGCAGTACTTC.

DNA of the CDR3: TGTGCCGGAGAACTTCTCACCGGGGAGCTGTTTTTT. This encodes CAGELLTGELFF. V is TRBV30 and J is TRBJ2-2; D is unresolved. Looked up from germline, CDR1 is GTSNPN and CDR2 is SVGIG (reference sequence). The CDR3 consists of 12 residues. V was clipped by 8 bases and J by 4 bases, with 11 bases between them.

This clonotype was counted at least ten times. V and J are TRBV20-1 and TRBJ2-5, with 7 bases aligning to TRBD2. Trimming removed 7 bases from V and 2 bases from J; junction bases left unmatched: 13. The germline CDR1 and CDR2 sequences are DFQATT and SNEGSKA (reference sequence). CDR3 length equals 15 residues. The CDR3, as DNA: TGCAGTGTCATCATTGCTGGGAGGGGACAAGAGACCCAGTACTTC. Translation: CSVIIAGRGQETQYF.

This clonotype was seen only once. With a much larger clone just one base away, this may be a read error. This chain joins TRBV7-2 and TRBJ1-4; D may be TRBD1 (6 bases). The germline gives CDR1 SGHTA, CDR2 FQGNSA. This CDR3 comprises 14 residues. V was clipped by 5 bases and J by 10 bases, with 17 bases between them. CDR3: CASSQLQGSGKLFF. In nucleotides, the CDR3 is TGTGCCAGCAGCCAACTGCAGGGGAGTGGAAAACTGTTTTTT.

This clonotype was counted ten times or more. The rearrangement joins TRBV12-3 or TRBV12-4 to TRBJ1-5; a possible D gene is TRBD1 (5 bases). The CDR3 runs 15 residues. With 8 bases removed from V and 3 bases from J, the gap between germline ends came to 17 bases. The CDR3 nucleotides are TGTGCCAGCGCCTTCAGGGTAGCGGACAATCAGCCCCAGCATTTT. It codes for CASAFRVADNQPQHF.

This chain joins TRBV20-1 and TRBJ2-4; the match to TRBD1 covers 8 bases. This CDR3 spans 16 amino acids. Germline V gene data show CDR1 as DFQATT and CDR2 as SNEGSKA (reference sequence). Unmatched junction bases numbered 9, after V lost 2 bases and J lost 3 bases. This CDR3 is CSARSRGRFDKNIQYF. CDR3 nucleotide sequence: TGCAGTGCTAGATCCAGGGGGCGATTTGACAAAAACATTCAGTACTTC.

This clonotype was recorded a few times. The chain links TRBV6-5 to TRBJ1-1; perhaps TRBD1 as D (6 bases). V shed 0 bases and J shed 5 bases, with 16 bases lying between them. Germline V gene data show CDR1 as MNHEY and CDR2 as SVGAGI. The CDR3 runs 16 residues. The CDR3 DNA follows: TGTGCCAGCAGTTACTCATTGGGTCAGGGGAAAACTGAAGCTTTCTTT. Its translation is CASSYSLGQGKTEAFF.

This clonotype was counted ten times or more. The chain uses TRBV28 and TRBJ2-5; D is unresolved. Germline CDR1 and CDR2: MDHEN and SYDVKM. The germline V and J ends were trimmed by 3 bases and 0 bases, with 8 bases remaining between them. This CDR3 comprises 14 residues. The CDR3 sequence: CASSFVAYQETQYF. In DNA, the CDR3 is TGTGCCAGCAGTTTTGTCGCGTACCAAGAGACCCAGTACTTC. Based on the CDR3 plus reference TRBV28 and TRBJ2-5, the full variable domain is DVKVTQSSRYLVKRTGEKVFLECVQDMDHENMFWYRQDPGLGLRLIYFSYDVKMKEKGDIPEGYSVSREKKERFSLILESASTNQTSMYLCASSFVAYQETQYFGPGTRLLVL.

This chain links TRBV4-1 with TRBJ2-2, with D tentatively TRBD2 (6 bases). CDR1 is MGHRA and CDR2 is YSYEKL in the germline V gene. The CDR3 contains 15 residues. V lost 4 bases and J lost 4, with 13 bases in between. The CDR3 loop reads CASSPGEAGTGELFF. In nucleotides, the CDR3 is TGCGCCAGCAGCCCCGGGGAGGCGGGCACCGGGGAGCTGTTTTTT.

This clonotype was detected many times. The chain employs TRBV24-1 and TRBJ1-2, with D possibly matching TRBD1 (5 bases). The germline CDR1 and CDR2 sequences are KGHDR and SFDVKD. V shed 3 bases and J shed 6 bases, with 13 bases lying between them. This CDR3 is 14 amino acids long. CDR3 sequence reads: CATSDRGRGDGYTF. The CDR3 bases are TGTGCCACCAGTGATAGAGGGAGAGGGGATGGCTACACCTTC.

This clonotype was found many times. The chain joins TRBV12-3 or TRBV12-4 to TRBJ1-3; 7 nucleotides match TRBD1. This CDR3 comprises 15 residues. V lost 5 bases to trimming and J lost 3 bases; unmatched junction nucleotides: 7. The CDR3 bases are TGTGCCAGCAGTATACAGGGGTCTTTTGGAAACACCATATATTTT. This codes for CASSIQGSFGNTIYF.

This clonotype was picked up a small number of times. The chain uses TRBV5-6 and TRBJ2-2; TRBD2 might be the D (6 bases). There are 15 residues in the CDR3. Germline V lookup: CDR1 SGHDT, CDR2 YYEEEE. Trimming took off 3 bases at V and 3 bases at J, with 12 bases between the two ends. The CDR3 region is CASSWGGHYTGELFF. CDR3 nucleotides: TGTGCCAGCAGCTGGGGAGGTCATTACACCGGGGAGCTGTTTTTT.

This clonotype was detected many times. V is TRBV28 and J is TRBJ2-7, with 8 nucleotides matching TRBD1. V was clipped by 5 bases and J by 5 bases; unmatched bases: 11. Looked up from germline, CDR1 is MDHEN and CDR2 is SYDVKM. There are 15 residues in the CDR3. The CDR3 sequence: CASSVTQGASDEQYF. CDR3 bases: TGTGCCAGCAGTGTAACTCAGGGGGCTTCGGACGAGCAGTACTTC.

In its sample, this clonotype was seen many times. This sequence joins TRBV29-1 and TRBJ2-5; TRBD2 aligns across 13 bases. Losses at the gene ends were 4 bases for V and 5 bases for J; bases not matched to a gene: 7. CDR3 length: 15 residues. Germline-derived CDR1 and CDR2 are SQVTM and ANQGSEA. The CDR3 region is CSVAGGLAGLETQYF. CDR3 in DNA: TGCAGCGTTGCAGGGGGACTAGCGGGACTCGAGACCCAGTACTTC.

CDR3 region: CSARDRTSGANTGELFF. CDR3 sequence (DNA): TGCAGTGCTAGAGATCGGACTAGCGGGGCAAACACCGGGGAGCTGTTTTTT. The rearrangement uses TRBV20-1 and TRBJ2-2; 12 nucleotides agree with TRBD2. The junction had 4 bases not matched to a gene; V was cut back by 0 bases and J by 2 bases. The CDR3 has 17 residues. From germline, CDR1 is DFQATT and CDR2 SNEGSKA (reference sequence).

The chain combines TRBV12-3 or TRBV12-4 with TRBJ2-5, with D tentatively TRBD2 (5 bases). The CDR3 is 15 amino acids. V gave up 4 bases and J gave up 2 bases, with 14 bases separating them. Here the CDR3 reads CASSSLGVGQETQYF. The CDR3 DNA is TGTGCCAGCAGTTCCCTGGGAGTAGGGCAAGAGACCCAGTACTTC.

This clonotype appeared many times. This chain connects TRBV11-2 to TRBJ1-2, with D maybe TRBD1 (5 bases). V gave up 0 bases and J gave up 7 bases, with 12 bases separating them. Germline values: CDR1 SGHAT, CDR2 FQNNGV. This CDR3 contains 14 residues. The chain's CDR3 is CASSLDQGWSGYTF. The CDR3 DNA is TGTGCCAGCAGCTTAGACCAGGGTTGGAGTGGCTACACCTTC.

This clonotype was counted ten times or more. V usage is TRBV28 and J usage is TRBJ2-7, with D possibly matching TRBD2 (5 bases). V was clipped by 6 bases and J by 2 bases, with 11 bases between them. The CDR3 sequence is 13 residues long. CDR1 is MDHEN and CDR2 is SYDVKM in the germline V gene. The CDR3 sequence is CASSPRGTYEQYF. CDR3 coding DNA: TGTGCCAGCAGCCCCCGAGGGACCTACGAGCAGTACTTC. Supplemented by reference TRBV28 and TRBJ2-7, the full variable domain reads DVKVTQSSRYLVKRTGEKVFLECVQDMDHENMFWYRQDPGLGLRLIYFSYDVKMKEKGDIPEGYSVSREKKERFSLILESASTNQTSMYLCASSPRGTYEQYFGPGTRLTVT.

This clonotype was seen many times. The chain carries TRBV27 and TRBJ2-7; 7 nucleotides line up with TRBD1. The V gene end was trimmed by 2 bases and the J gene end by 0 bases; junction bases not matched to a gene: 7. The V gene's germline CDR1 is MNHEY and CDR2 SMNVEV (reference sequence). The CDR3 sequence is 16 residues long. The CDR3 DNA reads TGTGCCAGCAGTTTAGAGGGGGCCTCCCTCTCCTACGAGCAGTACTTC. It is translated as CASSLEGASLSYEQYF.

This clonotype was counted only a few times. V and J are TRBV7-2 and TRBJ1-2, with D hard to call. This CDR3 contains 14 residues. The germline gives CDR1 SGHTA, CDR2 FQGNSA. The germline V and J ends were trimmed by 2 bases and 3 bases, with 10 bases remaining between them. This chain's CDR3 is CASSLSAADYGYTF. DNA for the CDR3: TGTGCCAGCAGCTTATCGGCGGCGGACTATGGCTACACCTTC.

Regarding this clonotype: This may stem from a read error, because a much larger clone lies one nucleotide away. The V call is TRBV27, the J call TRBJ1-5; D may be TRBD1 (5 bases). The CDR3 runs 15 residues. Germline CDR1 is MNHEY and CDR2 is SMNVEV (reference sequence). The CDR3 DNA follows: TGTGCCAGCAAGATTGGGGCCACGGGCAATAAGCCCCAGCATTTT. Amino acids: CASKIGATGNKPQHF.

V is TRBV6-5 and J is TRBJ2-7; the match to TRBD2 covers 13 bases. This CDR3 comprises 19 residues. Germline lookup yields CDR1 MNHEY and CDR2 SVGAGI. V gave up 0 bases and J gave up 1 base; unmatched junction bases: 9. The CDR3 DNA follows: TGTGCCAGCAGTTACTCGGGAACTCGGACTAGCGGGAGTTCCTACGAGCAGTACTTC. This gives the protein CASSYSGTRTSGSSYEQYF.